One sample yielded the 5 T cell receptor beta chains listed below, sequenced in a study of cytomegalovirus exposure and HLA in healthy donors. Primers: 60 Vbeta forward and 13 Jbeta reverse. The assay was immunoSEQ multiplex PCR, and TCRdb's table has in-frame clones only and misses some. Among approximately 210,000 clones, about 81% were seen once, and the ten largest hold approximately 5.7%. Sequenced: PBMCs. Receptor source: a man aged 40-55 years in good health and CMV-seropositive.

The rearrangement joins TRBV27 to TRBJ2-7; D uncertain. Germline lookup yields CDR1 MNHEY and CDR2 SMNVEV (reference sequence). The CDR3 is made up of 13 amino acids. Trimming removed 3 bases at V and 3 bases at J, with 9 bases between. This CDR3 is CASSFLPSYEQYF. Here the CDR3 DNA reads TGTGCCAGCAGTTTCTTGCCGAGCTACGAGCAGTACTTC.

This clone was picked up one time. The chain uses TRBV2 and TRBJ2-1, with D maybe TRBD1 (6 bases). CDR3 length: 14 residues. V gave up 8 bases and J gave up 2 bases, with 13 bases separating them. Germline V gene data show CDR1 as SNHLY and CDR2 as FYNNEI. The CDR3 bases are TGTGCCAGCGGAAGGACAGAGACCTACAATGAGCAGTTCTTC. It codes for CASGRTETYNEQFF.

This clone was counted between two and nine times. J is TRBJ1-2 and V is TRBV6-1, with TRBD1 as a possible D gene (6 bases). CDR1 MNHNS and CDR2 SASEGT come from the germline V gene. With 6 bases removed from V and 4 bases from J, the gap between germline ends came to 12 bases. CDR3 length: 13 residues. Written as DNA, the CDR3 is TGTGCCAGCAGGAAAGACAGGACCTATGGCTACACCTTC. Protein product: CASRKDRTYGYTF.

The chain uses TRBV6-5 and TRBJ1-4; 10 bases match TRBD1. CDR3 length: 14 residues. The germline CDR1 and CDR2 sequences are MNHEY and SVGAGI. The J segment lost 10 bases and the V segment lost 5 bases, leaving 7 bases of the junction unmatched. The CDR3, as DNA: TGTGCCAGCAGTCCCGGGACAGGGGAAGGAAAACTGTTTTTT. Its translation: CASSPGTGEGKLFF.

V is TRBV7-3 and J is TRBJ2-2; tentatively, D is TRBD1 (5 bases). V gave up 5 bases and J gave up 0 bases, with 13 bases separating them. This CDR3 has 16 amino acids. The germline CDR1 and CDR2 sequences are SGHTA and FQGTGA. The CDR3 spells CASSLLGPSNTGELFF. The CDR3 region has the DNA TGTGCCAGCAGCCTATTGGGGCCATCGAACACCGGGGAGCTGTTTTTT. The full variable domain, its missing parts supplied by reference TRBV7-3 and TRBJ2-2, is GAGVSQTPSNKVTEKGKYVELRCDPISGHTALYWYRQSLGQGPEFLIYFQGTGAADDSGLPNDRFFAVRPEGSVSTLKIQRTERGDSAVYLCASSLLGPSNTGELFFGEGSRLTVL.